This is a list of T cell receptor beta chains from one sample in a study of T cell repertoires in cytomegalovirus infection. TCRdb re-analysed the reads in MiXCR, keeping a single row per CDR3 protein. The table has 150,000 to 200,000 distinct CDR3 sequences, over 13% seen once; the top ten hold 27%. Sequenced material: PBMCs. The receptors come from a human donor in good health (CMV status not recorded). Some clones in this sample may be carry-over from other donors' samples. Each CDR3 is given with its conserved first and last residue. A D gene is named only where the DNA matches it firmly. Expanded clones get a size class; other rows say once, few or many, or leave the size out.

j_call	cdr3_length	d_call	v_call	clone_size	cdr3_aa	cdr3_nt
TRBJ2-1	13	-	TRBV7-2	many	CASSLSRENEQFF	TGTGCCAGCAGCTTATCCAGGGAAAATGAGCAGTTCTTC
TRBJ2-3	18	TRBD2	TRBV7-2	many	CASSLRRASGGFPDTQYF	TGTGCCAGCAGCTTAAGGAGGGCTAGCGGGGGATTTCCAGATACGCAGTATTTT
TRBJ2-7	13	-	TRBV29-1	-	CSGGDGTLYEQYF	TGCAGCGGCGGGGACGGGACCCTCTACGAGCAGTACTTC
TRBJ2-7	14	TRBD2	TRBV25-1	many	CASAYIGLGNEQYF	TGTGCCAGCGCCTATATAGGACTAGGTAACGAGCAGTACTTC
TRBJ1-2	16	-	TRBV28	many	CASSSPRGGSGYGYTF	TGTGCCAGCAGTTCCCCCCGAGGAGGGAGCGGCTATGGCTACACCTTC
TRBJ2-7	13	TRBD1	TRBV10-1	-	CASSQGQGAEQYF	TGCGCCAGCTCTCAGGGACAGGGCGCCGAGCAGTACTTC
TRBJ2-1	16	TRBD2	TRBV18	-	CASSPPGLAGGNEQFF	TGTGCCAGCTCACCACCGGGGCTAGCGGGAGGAAATGAGCAGTTCTTC
TRBJ2-7	12	-	TRBV7-2	many	CASSHGPGEQYF	TGTGCCAGCAGTCATGGACCGGGGGAGCAGTACTTC
TRBJ1-5	15	-	TRBV7-2	many	CASSFGWGSNQPQHF	TGTGCCAGCAGCTTCGGATGGGGGAGCAATCAGCCCCAGCATTTT
TRBJ2-2	14	TRBD2	TRBV11-3	-	CASSLRGNGGELFF	TGTGCCAGCAGCCTGCGGGGGAATGGGGGGGAGCTGTTTTTT
TRBJ1-1	13	-	TRBV6-5	few	CASSYLREGEAFF	TGTGCCAGCAGTTATCTTCGGGAGGGTGAGGCTTTCTTT
TRBJ1-2	13	-	TRBV7-2	many	CASSLTAETSYTF	TGTGCCAGCAGCTTGACAGCCGAAACGAGCTACACCTTC
TRBJ2-1	16	-	TRBV7-3	many	CASSPFAGAQYNEQFF	TGTGCCAGCAGCCCTTTCGCGGGGGCCCAATACAATGAGCAGTTCTTC
TRBJ2-1	15	-	TRBV7-9	-	CASSLSGILYNEQFF	TGTGCCAGCAGCCTTAGCGGAATCCTATACAATGAGCAGTTCTTC
TRBJ1-2	13	-	TRBV7-3	once	CASSLNRGEGYTF	TGTGCCAGCAGCCTGAATAGGGGAGAGGGCTACACCTTC
TRBJ2-7	13	TRBD1	TRBV7-9	few	CASSQGTGQEQYF	TGTGCCAGCAGCCAAGGGACAGGGCAAGAGCAGTACTTC
TRBJ2-2	15	-	TRBV24-1	few	CATSDSWGSAGELFF	TGTGCCACCAGTGATAGTTGGGGCTCGGCCGGGGAGCTGTTTTTT
TRBJ2-1	15	TRBD2	TRBV7-9	-	CASSSGGSSYNEQFF	TGTGCCAGCAGTTCGGGAGGGAGCTCCTACAATGAGCAGTTCTTC
TRBJ1-5	16	-	TRBV7-9	many	CASSLGTVRGNQPQHF	TGTGCCAGCAGCTTAGGAACAGTTCGGGGCAATCAGCCCCAGCATTTT
TRBJ1-1	14	TRBD1	TRBV29-1	once	CSVTGGIRRTEAFF	TGCAGCGTTACAGGGGGCATTCGGAGAACTGAAGCTTTCTTT
TRBJ2-3	16	TRBD2	TRBV20-1	few	CSASWTSGPTTDTQYF	TGCAGTGCTAGTTGGACTAGCGGACCCACCACAGATACGCAGTATTTT